This T cell receptor (beta chain) was retrieved from a study of neoadjuvant nivolumab and ipilimumab in lung cancer. A note on this clone: Its target is not known.

General study results and limits: From pretherapy to surgery, tumor richness and clonality rose with dual therapy. Higher pretherapy blood TCR richness went with higher resected-tumor richness. TCR richness and clonality were higher in tumors than adjacent uninvolved lung. Only a small number of samples underwent TCR sequencing.

Produced via immunoSEQ multiplex PCR; TCRdb's table is partial and in-frame only. The sample consists of 25,000 or so clones, nearly 85% of them appearing once. CDR3 size: 15 residues. J was trimmed by 3 bases and V by 9 bases; bases with no gene match: 8. In germline, CDR1 is ENHRY, CDR2 SYGVKD. The V call is TRBV10-3, the J call TRBJ1-3, with 10 bases aligning to TRBD1. The receptor was derived from an adult with non-small cell lung cancer. Material: tumor tissue, obtained after neoadjuvant nivolumab, alone or with ipilimumab, at or shortly before surgery. As DNA, the CDR3 is TGTGCCATTGCGACCGGGACAGGGGATGGAAACACCATATATTTT. Translation gives CAIATGTGDGNTIYF.